One and the same sample provided the 5 T cell receptor beta chains below, sequenced in a study of blood T cell repertoires in COVID-19. The table came from immunoSEQ multiplex PCR; TCRdb's copy has only in-frame clones and leaves some out. Among tens of thousands of clones listed, over 60% were seen once. The material sequenced was peripheral blood. The receptors stem from a woman over 75 with active or convalescent COVID-19.

This clone was detected many times. The chain employs TRBV6-4 and TRBJ2-1; TRBD2 agrees at 10 bases. Germline V lookup: CDR1 MRHNA, CDR2 SNTAGT. Trimming removed 5 bases from V and 8 bases from J; junction bases left unmatched: 9. CDR3 length: 15 residues. CDR3 sequence reads: CASSPLASGGDEQFF. Here the CDR3 DNA reads TGTGCCAGCAGTCCTCTGGCTAGCGGGGGCGATGAGCAGTTCTTC.

This chain links TRBV29-1 with TRBJ2-5; 7 bases fit TRBD1. Germline assignment: CDR1 SQVTM and CDR2 ANQGSEA. The CDR3 spans 14 residues. Trimming removed 3 bases from V and 5 bases from J; junction bases left unmatched: 9. CDR3 sequence reads: CSVDPGGNLETQYF. DNA for the CDR3: TGCAGCGTTGACCCAGGGGGAAATTTGGAGACCCAGTACTTC. The full variable domain, in which reference TRBV29-1 and TRBJ2-5 provide the parts outside the CDR3, is SAVISQKPSRDICQRGTSLTIQCQVDSQVTMMFWYRQQPGQSLTLIATANQGSEATYESGFVIDKFPISRPNLTFSTLTVSNMSPEDSSIYLCSVDPGGNLETQYFGPGTRLLVL.

The J gene is TRBJ1-1, the V gene TRBV3-1 (or the pseudogene TRBV3-2), with a tentative D call TRBD1 (6 bases). CDR3 length: 17 amino acids. Deletions cut 3 bases from V and 4 bases from J, with 21 bases between. CDR1 is LGHDT and CDR2 is YNNKEL in the germline V gene (reference sequence). CDR3 DNA sequence: TGTGCCAGCAGCCAGGAAACCGGGACACAAGATCCCACTGAAGCTTTCTTT. This encodes CASSQETGTQDPTEAFF.

V gene TRBV11-2 combines with J gene TRBJ2-1; D is unresolved. The V gene's germline CDR1 is SGHAT and CDR2 FQNNGV. With 5 bases removed from V and 0 bases from J, the gap between germline ends came to 11 bases. This CDR3 region has 15 residues. The CDR3 DNA reads TGTGCCAGCAGCCGCGACACAGACTCCTACAATGAGCAGTTCTTC. It encodes CASSRDTDSYNEQFF.

This clone has only a few counts. The chain joins TRBV15 to TRBJ2-5, with TRBD1 identical over 9 bases. The CDR3 extends over 12 amino acids. In germline, CDR1 is LNHNV, CDR2 YYDKDF (reference sequence). Trimming cost V 9 bases and J 3 bases; bases outside gene matches: 2. This CDR3 is CATQGAEETQYF. CDR3 DNA sequence: TGTGCCACACAGGGGGCGGAAGAGACCCAGTACTTC.